The T cell receptor beta chain under discussion was sequenced for a study of T-cell reconstitution after alpha-beta-depleted transplantation in children. The length of the CDR3 is 13 residues. Looked up from germline, CDR1 is MNHEY and CDR2 is SVGAGI. V dropped 8 bases and J dropped 1; count of bases not matched to a gene: 4. This clonotype was seen a handful of times. The TCRbeta library incorporated unique molecular identifiers. TCRdb itself ran the PCR reads through MiXCR, one entry per CDR3 protein. This table holds 300,000 to 350,000 distinct CDR3 sequences, about a quarter found once. This specimen was PBMCs, mostly from graft donor cells, taken 180 days after TCRalphabeta/CD19-depleted stem cell transplant. The rearrangement uses TRBV6-5 and TRBJ1-2; 7 nucleotides line up with TRBD1. The sequence was obtained from a male patient younger than 18 who had a stem cell transplant for acute lymphoblastic leukemia, so the T cells may come from the graft donor. CDR3: CASRDSYNYGYTF. The CDR3 nucleotides are TGTGCCAGCCGGGACAGTTATAACTATGGCTACACCTTC.